This TCR beta chain was captured in a study of blood T cell repertoires in COVID-19. This clone has just one count. Libraries were prepared by immunoSEQ multiplex PCR; TCRdb keeps only in-frame clonotypes and omits some of them. The sample shows a few hundred thousand clones, 90% of them seen only once. Trimming removed 0 bases from V and 4 bases from J; junction bases left unmatched: 5. CDR1 and CDR2 from the germline V gene are MGHRA and YSYEKL. The CDR3 has 15 residues. This clonotype originated in a woman aged 18 to 35 with acute COVID-19. The rearrangement joins TRBV4-1 to TRBJ1-1; 7 bases agree with TRBD1. Specimen: PBMCs or T cells enriched from blood (not recorded which). The CDR3 DNA reads as TGCGCCAGCAGCCAAGAACAGGGGCTAGGCACTGAAGCTTTCTTT. Its translation is CASSQEQGLGTEAFF.